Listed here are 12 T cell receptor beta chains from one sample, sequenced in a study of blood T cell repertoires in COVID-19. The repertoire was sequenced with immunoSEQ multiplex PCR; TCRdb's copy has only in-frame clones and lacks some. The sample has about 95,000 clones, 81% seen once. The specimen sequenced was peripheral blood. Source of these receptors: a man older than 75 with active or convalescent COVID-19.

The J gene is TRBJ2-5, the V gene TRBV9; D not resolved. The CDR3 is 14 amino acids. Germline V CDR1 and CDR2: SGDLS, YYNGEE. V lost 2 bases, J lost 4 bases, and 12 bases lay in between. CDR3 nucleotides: TGTGCCAGCAGCGTGGGCCCGAGCAGAGAGACCCAGTACTTC. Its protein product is CASSVGPSRETQYF.

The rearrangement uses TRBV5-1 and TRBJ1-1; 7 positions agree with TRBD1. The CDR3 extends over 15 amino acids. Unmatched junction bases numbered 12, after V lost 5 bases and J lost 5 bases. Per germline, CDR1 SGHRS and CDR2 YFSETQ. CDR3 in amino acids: CASRSDRVVGTEAFF. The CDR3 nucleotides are TGCGCCAGCAGATCAGACAGGGTTGTTGGGACTGAAGCTTTCTTT.

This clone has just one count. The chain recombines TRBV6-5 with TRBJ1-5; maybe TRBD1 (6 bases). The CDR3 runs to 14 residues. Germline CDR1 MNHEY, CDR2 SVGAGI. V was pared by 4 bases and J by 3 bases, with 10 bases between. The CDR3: CASSSTGHNQPQHF. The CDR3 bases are TGTGCCAGCAGTTCGACAGGCCACAATCAGCCCCAGCATTTT.

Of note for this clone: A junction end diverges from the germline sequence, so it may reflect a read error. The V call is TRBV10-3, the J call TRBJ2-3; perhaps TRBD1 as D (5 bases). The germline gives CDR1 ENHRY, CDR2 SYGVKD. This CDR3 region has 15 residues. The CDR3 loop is CAIRGSGLGTGTQYF. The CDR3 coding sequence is TGTGCCATCAGGGGATCAGGCCTAGGCACAGGTACGCAGTATTTT.

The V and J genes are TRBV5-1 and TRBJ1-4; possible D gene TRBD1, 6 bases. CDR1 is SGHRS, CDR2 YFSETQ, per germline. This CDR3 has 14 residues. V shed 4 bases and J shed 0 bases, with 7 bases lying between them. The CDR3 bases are TGCGCCAGCAGCCGGACAGCAACTAATGAAAAACTGTTTTTT. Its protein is CASSRTATNEKLFF.

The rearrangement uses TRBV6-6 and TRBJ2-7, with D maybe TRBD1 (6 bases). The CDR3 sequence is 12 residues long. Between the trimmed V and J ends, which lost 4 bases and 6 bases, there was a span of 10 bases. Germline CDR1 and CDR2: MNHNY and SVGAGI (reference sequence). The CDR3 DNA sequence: TGTGCCAGCAGTTCGGGCAGGGGCGAGCAGTACTTC. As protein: CASSSGRGEQYF.

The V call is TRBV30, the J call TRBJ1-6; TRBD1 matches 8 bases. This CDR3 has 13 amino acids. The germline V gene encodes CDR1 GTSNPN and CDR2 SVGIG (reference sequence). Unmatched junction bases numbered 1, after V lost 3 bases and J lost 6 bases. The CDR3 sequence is CAWRGTGNSPLHF. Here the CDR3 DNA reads TGTGCCTGGAGGGGGACAGGTAATTCACCCCTCCACTTT.

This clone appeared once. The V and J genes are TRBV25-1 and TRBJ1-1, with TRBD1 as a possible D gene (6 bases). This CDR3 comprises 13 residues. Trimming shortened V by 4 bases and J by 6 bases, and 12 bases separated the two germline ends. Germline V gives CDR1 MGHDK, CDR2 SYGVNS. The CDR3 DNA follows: TGTGCCAGCAGTGCCCTCGGACAGCCTGAAGCTTTCTTT. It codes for CASSALGQPEAFF.

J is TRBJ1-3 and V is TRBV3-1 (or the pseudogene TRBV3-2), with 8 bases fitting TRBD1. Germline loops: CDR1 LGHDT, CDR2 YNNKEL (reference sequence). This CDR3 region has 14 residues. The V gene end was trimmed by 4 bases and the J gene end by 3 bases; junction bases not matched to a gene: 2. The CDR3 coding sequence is TGTGCCAGCAGCCTCGGACAGGGTGGAAACACCATATATTTT. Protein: CASSLGQGGNTIYF.

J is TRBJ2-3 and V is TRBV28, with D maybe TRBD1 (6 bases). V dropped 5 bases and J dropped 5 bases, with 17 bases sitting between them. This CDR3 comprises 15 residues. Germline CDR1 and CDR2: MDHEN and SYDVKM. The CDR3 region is CASSPGTRSRDTQYF. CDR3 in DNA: TGTGCCAGCAGTCCCGGGACACGGTCCCGAGATACGCAGTATTTT.

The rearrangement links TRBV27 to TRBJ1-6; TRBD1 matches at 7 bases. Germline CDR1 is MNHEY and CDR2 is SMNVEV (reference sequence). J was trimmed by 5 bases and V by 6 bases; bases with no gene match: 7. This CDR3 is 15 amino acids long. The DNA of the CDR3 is TGTGCCAGCAGGCGGGCCGGGACAGATAATTCACCCCTCCACTTT. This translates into CASRRAGTDNSPLHF.

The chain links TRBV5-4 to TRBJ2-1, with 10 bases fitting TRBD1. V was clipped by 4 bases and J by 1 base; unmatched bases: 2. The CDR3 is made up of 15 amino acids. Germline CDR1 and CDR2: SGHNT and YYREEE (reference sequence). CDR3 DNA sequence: TGTGCCAGCAGCACGGACAGGGGGTCCTACAATGAGCAGTTCTTC. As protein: CASSTDRGSYNEQFF.